This T cell receptor (beta chain) emerged from a study of shared clonotypes between healthy human individuals (dated by TCRdb to about 2020). Looking at the study overall: The cohort included a few men and two women between 18 and 49 years of age. For each donor, three plates each were used for CD4 naive and CD4 memory, two plates were used for CD8 naive, and one plate was used for CD8 memory. Each donor's leukapheresis produced roughly between roughly 0.85 and 9.5 billion PBMCs. To increase sequencing depth and limit assay-specific biases, different laboratories used diverse techniques to prepare libraries and sequence TCR repertoires. Blood TCR repertoires of five healthy adults were deeply sequenced to estimate repertoire size and the extent of clonotype sharing between individuals.

Including cysteine and phenylalanine, the CDR3 has 11 amino acids. Only the CDR3 part of the read is kept: 33 bases, read in frame from the first base. Reading the germline V gene gives CDR1 SGHVS and CDR2 FQNEAQ. The V end loses 7 bases and the J end loses 10 bases, and a stretch of 11 bases separates them. Here is what the overall study found, with its caveats: When a handful of donors were compared, the shared fraction of clonotypes was 5% to 6.5% for naive CD4, 3.5% to 4% for naive CD8, 2% to 2.5% for memory CD4, and less than 0.5% for memory CD8. Higher generation probabilities were observed for clonotypes shared by all four sorted-subset donors than for non-shared clonotypes. Even with the large sequencing depth, rarefaction of the sorted-subset datasets indicated that sequencing was incomplete. Pairwise subsampling indicated that sequencing depth was expected to affect the degree of clonotype sharing among donors. Naive subsets generally had larger estimated clonotype richness than memory subsets. The genetic and exposure-history diversity represented was limited by the small number of donors. Sampling was restricted to blood, and TCR repertoires in tissue are likely to differ from TCR repertoires in blood.

About this clone itself: Its antigen is not yet known. No base quality information exists; no much larger clone differs at one position.

Donors were healthy HIV-negative adults with no recently reported acute infections or vaccinations. Every donor was a Caucasian adult living in Nashville, Tennessee, USA. CD4+ T cells were enriched by magnetic negative selection, after which naive cells were positively selected on CD45RA and the negative fraction was taken as the memory subset. Blood was obtained by leukapheresis, after which PBMCs were separated by Ficoll-Histopaque density gradient centrifugation and cryopreserved in liquid nitrogen vapor phase. Analytical flow cytometry was used to check the purity and quantity of each magnetically sorted T cell population. Genomic DNA was isolated from each sorted fraction and quantified by UV absorbance on a Nanodrop 2000c. TCR CDR3 regions were amplified from genomic DNA by multiplex PCR using the deep immunoSEQ assay. Extracted genomic DNA from each cell subset was distributed evenly across all wells of several immunoSEQ 96-well plates, and each plate was treated as a replicate. For sorted subsets, about 210 ng of genomic DNA, equivalent to some 30,000 T cell genomes, went into each replicate PCR. Purified libraries were quantified with a Qubit 3.0 fluorometer, sized on a Bioanalyzer 2100, and re-quantified with the KAPA Library Quantification kit. Each immunoSEQ 96-well plate was sequenced on its own single-read 150-cycle Illumina NextSeq 550 flow cell. For the original study's pipeline: Because only junctional sequences without quality scores were contained in the immunoSEQ output, filtering matching that applied to full-length reads could not be performed. Sequences were annotated with PyIR, a Python wrapper for IgBLAST v1.9, using IMGT germline references to assign V/J genes and CDR3. Reads were filtered out if the reads had weak V/J assignments (E-value above 1e-6), no CDR3, stop codons, out-of-frame junctions, or ambiguous translated residues. A V3J clonotype was defined by an identical inferred V gene, J gene, and CDR3 amino acid sequence. To compute the percentage overlap between repertoires, the number of shared unique clonotypes was divided by the size of the smaller repertoire. Repertoire richness was assessed with RTK rarefaction, the Chao1 estimator, and Recon v2.1 estimates of unobserved clonotypes. Generation probabilities were computed with OLGA for all TCRbeta clonotypes obtained by the gDNA method from several donors. Entries here come from immuneACCESS through TCRdb and include only in-frame sequences with V and J called. Some clones fail to appear in such tables; in the studies checked, an unresolved V gene covers under half of the shortfall, and the cause of the remainder is unknown. The V and J calls and clone size were taken over from that table, and D and trimming were inferred from the DNA. Present in this sample are about 2.3 million clones, 85% to 95% of which were seen just once. Of the sample, approximately 0.41% is held by the ten largest clones.

Recombination linked TRBV7-8 to TRBJ2-1; a tentative D call is TRBD2 (5 bases match). This clonotype was sampled from a man between 18 and 35 years old in good health. Some clones in this sample may be carry-over from other donors' samples. The sample consisted of naive CD4+ T cells from PBMCs. The cell subset or site label on this specimen signifies: CD45RA+ positively selected. The DNA reads as follows: TGTGCCAGCATCCTAGCCGGGGAGCAGTTCTTC. The encoded protein is CASILAGEQFF.